These T cell receptor beta chains were read from a single sample in a study of T cell repertoires in ileal Crohn's disease. TCRdb's copy holds only in-frame clones and misses some; the assay was immunoSEQ multiplex PCR. The table has some 30,000 clones, about 81% seen once. Input material: ileal tissue. These receptors were obtained from an adult with Crohn's disease. Both conserved end residues are part of each CDR3. Some rows mark clone size as missing; the rest say once, few, many or name a class of expanded clone.

TRBV4-3,TRBJ1-1,NA,CASSQDSGQRNTEAFF
TRBV5-4,TRBJ2-7,NA,CASSGPDRGANEQYF
TRBV6-5,TRBJ1-1,NA,CASRRTGRELPAFF
TRBV11-2,TRBJ2-7,NA,CASSGPGGPYEQYF
TRBV5-6,TRBJ1-1,NA,CASRERGTANTEAFF
TRBV2,TRBJ1-4,NA,CASSKQGGFNEKLFF
TRBV7-6,TRBJ1-3,NA,CASSLGGHLSGNTIYF
TRBV5-1,TRBJ2-3,NA,CASSPGTGSATDTQYF
TRBV13,TRBJ2-5,NA,CASSPSSGTDQETQYF
TRBV7-2,TRBJ2-2,NA,CASSYYTNNGELFF
TRBV6-6,TRBJ1-1,NA,CASRLDPWTNTEAFF
TRBV9,TRBJ1-5,NA,CASSVYSNQPQHF
TRBV19,TRBJ1-1,NA,CASSTFGGGRRGATEAFF
TRBV4-3,TRBJ1-1,NA,CASSQEEGFDTEAFF
TRBV19,TRBJ1-2,NA,CASRPTETSNYGYTF
TRBV18,TRBJ2-5,few,CASSAGIFGIWYQETQYF
TRBV29-1,TRBJ1-2,NA,CSVGGRGSNYGYTF
TRBV7-9,TRBJ1-2,once,CASSHGTGSGYTF
TRBV4-1,TRBJ1-5,NA,CASSQYPPQPQHF
TRBV5-1,TRBJ1-3,NA,CASSQDGTVSGNTIYF
TRBV6-5,TRBJ2-7,NA,CASSRQDIYEQYF
TRBV30,TRBJ1-6,NA,CAWSRDWLNSPLHF
TRBV5-1,TRBJ2-7,NA,CASSLGGYSSYEQYF
TRBV29-1,TRBJ2-7,NA,CSVGQTSYEQYF
TRBV11-2,TRBJ2-1,NA,CASSLLLAGGLNEQFF
TRBV29-1,TRBJ1-2,NA,CSGKQGTYGYTF
TRBV6-1,TRBJ1-3,NA,CASIPGDRRNTIYF
TRBV30,TRBJ1-2,NA,CAWSQARGYTF
TRBV11-2,TRBJ2-3,once,CASSLAFGDTQYF
TRBV6-6,TRBJ1-4,NA,CASRILWGGEKLFF
TRBV7-2,TRBJ1-4,NA,CASSPYDEKLFF
TRBV5-1,TRBJ1-1,NA,CASSPNTGILNTEAFF
TRBV5-1,TRBJ1-1,NA,CASSPTGETEAFF
TRBV9,TRBJ2-2,NA,CASSVSLSGELFF
TRBV6-6,TRBJ2-7,NA,CASSASGGYEQYF
TRBV14,TRBJ1-6,NA,CASSPAGNSPLHF
TRBV5-5,TRBJ1-1,NA,CASSLGALRGEAFF